This T cell receptor beta chain was found in a study of OX40 agonist ivuxolimab in advanced cancers. The wider study: Previous treatment with anti-PD-1, anti-PD-L1 or anti-CTLA-4 therapy was allowed; about 44% had received some. Study-level findings and limits: Not determined was the antigen specificity of the expanded peripheral T cells. Clonal expansion was among the lowest in partial responders at 0.1-3.0 mg/kg, especially CD8+. In general, CD8+ T cells held more expanded clones than CD4+ did, on average.

On this clone: Its antigen remains unknown.

Profiling relied on immunoSEQ multiplex PCR, and the TCRdb table lists in-frame clones only, not all of them. The table includes more than 65,000 clones, roughly 90% detected once. V was pared by 6 bases and J by 6 bases, with 15 bases of the junction left unmatched. The CDR3 has 16 residues. CDR1 is MDHEN and CDR2 is SYDVKM in the germline V gene. The specimen comprised CD4+ or CD8+ T cells sorted from blood, sampled in a trial of the OX40 agonist ivuxolimab. The source is an adult with an advanced solid tumor such as melanoma, head and neck, liver or kidney cancer. J is TRBJ1-1 and V is TRBV28; 8 nucleotides match TRBD1. The CDR3 sequence: CASRTDRERGGPEAFF. Written as DNA, the CDR3 is TGTGCCAGCAGGACGGACAGGGAAAGAGGGGGGCCTGAAGCTTTCTTT.